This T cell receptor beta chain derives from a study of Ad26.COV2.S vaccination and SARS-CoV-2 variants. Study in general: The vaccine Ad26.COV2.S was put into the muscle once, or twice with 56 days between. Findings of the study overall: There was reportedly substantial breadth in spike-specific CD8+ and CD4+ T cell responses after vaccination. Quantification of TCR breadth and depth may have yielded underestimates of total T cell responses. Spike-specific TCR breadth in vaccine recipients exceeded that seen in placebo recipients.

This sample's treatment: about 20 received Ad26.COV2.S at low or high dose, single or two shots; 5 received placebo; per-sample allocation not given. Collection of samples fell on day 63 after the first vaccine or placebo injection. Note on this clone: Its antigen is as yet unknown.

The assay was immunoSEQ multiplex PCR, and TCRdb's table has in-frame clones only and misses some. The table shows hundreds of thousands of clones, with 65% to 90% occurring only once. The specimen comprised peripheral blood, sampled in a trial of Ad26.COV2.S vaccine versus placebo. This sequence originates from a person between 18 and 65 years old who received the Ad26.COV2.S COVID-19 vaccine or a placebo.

The CDR3 loop is CATSRENYGYTF. For the CDR3, the DNA is TGTGCCACCAGCAGGGAGAACTATGGCTACACCTTC. This chain uses TRBV24-1 with TRBJ1-2, with D tentatively TRBD1 (5 bases). Germline lookup yields CDR1 KGHDR and CDR2 SFDVKD. V lost 7 bases, J lost 2 bases, and 7 bases lay in between. This CDR3 has 12 residues.